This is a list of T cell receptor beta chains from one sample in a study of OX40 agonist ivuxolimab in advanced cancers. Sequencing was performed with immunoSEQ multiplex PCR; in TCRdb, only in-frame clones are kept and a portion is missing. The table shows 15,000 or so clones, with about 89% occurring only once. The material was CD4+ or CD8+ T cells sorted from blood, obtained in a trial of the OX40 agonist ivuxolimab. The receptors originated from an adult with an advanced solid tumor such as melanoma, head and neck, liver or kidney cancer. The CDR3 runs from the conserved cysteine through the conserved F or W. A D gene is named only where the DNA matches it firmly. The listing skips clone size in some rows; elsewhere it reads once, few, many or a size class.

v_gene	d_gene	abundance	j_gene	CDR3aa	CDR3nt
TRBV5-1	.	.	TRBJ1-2	CASSHLDAPRGYGYTF	TGCGCCAGCAGCCATTTGGACGCACCCCGGGGCTATGGCTACACCTTC
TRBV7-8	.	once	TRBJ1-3	CASSLAEDMRSGNTIYF	TGTGCCAGCAGCTTAGCGGAAGATATGAGGTCTGGAAACACCATATATTTT
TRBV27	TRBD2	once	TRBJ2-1	CASSLVAGGLDEQFF	TGTGCCAGCAGTTTAGTGGCGGGAGGCTTGGATGAGCAGTTCTTC
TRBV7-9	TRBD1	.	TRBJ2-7	CASSYKQGTGGRSYEQYF	TGTGCCAGCAGCTACAAACAGGGGACAGGGGGCCGCTCCTACGAGCAGTACTTC
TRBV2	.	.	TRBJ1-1	CASSVQGRVEAFF	TGTGCCAGCAGTGTGCAGGGGCGAGTTGAAGCTTTCTTT
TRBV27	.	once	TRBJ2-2	CASSKYTGELFF	TGTGCCAGCAGTAAATACACCGGGGAGCTGTTTTTT
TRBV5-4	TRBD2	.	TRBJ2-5	CASSPGLAGVGQETQYF	TGTGCCAGCAGCCCGGGACTAGCGGGAGTAGGGCAAGAGACCCAGTACTTC
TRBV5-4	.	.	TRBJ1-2	CASSLEQASYTF	TGTGCCAGCAGCTTGGAACAGGCCAGCTACACCTTC
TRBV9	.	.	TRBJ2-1	CASSMSGNEQFF	TGTGCCAGTTCGATGTCGGGAAATGAGCAGTTCTTC
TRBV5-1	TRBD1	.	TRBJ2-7	CASSMGQTYEQYF	TGCGCCAGCAGCATGGGACAGACCTACGAGCAGTACTTC
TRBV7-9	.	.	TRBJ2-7	CASSLVIAGGISGMREQYF	TGTGCCAGCAGCTTAGTAATCGCAGGGGGCATTAGCGGGATGCGCGAGCAGTACTTC
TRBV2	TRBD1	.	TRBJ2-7	CASSEDRGRYEQYF	TGTGCCAGCAGCGAGGACAGGGGGCGGTACGAGCAGTACTTC
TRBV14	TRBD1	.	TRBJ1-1	CASSPGQGYTEAFF	TGTGCCAGCAGCCCTGGACAGGGCTACACTGAAGCTTTCTTT
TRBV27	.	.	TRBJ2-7	CASSVSGVTYEQYF	TGTGCCAGCAGTGTTTCAGGGGTCACCTACGAGCAGTACTTC
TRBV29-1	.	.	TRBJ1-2	CSVEGQASYYGYTF	TGCAGCGTTGAGGGGCAGGCTTCTTACTATGGCTACACCTTC
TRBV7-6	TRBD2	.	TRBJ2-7	CASSLRTSGGEQYF	TGTGCCAGCAGCCTCCGGACTAGCGGGGGGGAGCAGTACTTC
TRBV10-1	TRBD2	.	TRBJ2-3	CASSESSGRVTDTQYF	TGCGCCAGCAGTGAGTCTAGCGGGAGAGTCACAGATACGCAGTATTTT
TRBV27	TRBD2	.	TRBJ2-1	CASSPSSGSFYNEQFF	TGTGCCAGCAGTCCCTCTAGCGGGAGTTTCTACAATGAGCAGTTCTTC
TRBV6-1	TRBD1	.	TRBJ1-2	CASSEAPGQWRDGYTF	TGTGCCAGCAGTGAAGCGCCGGGACAGTGGAGGGATGGCTACACCTTC
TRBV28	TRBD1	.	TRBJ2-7	CASSRQGAPSYEQYF	TGTGCCAGCAGCCGACAGGGGGCCCCCTCCTACGAGCAGTACTTC
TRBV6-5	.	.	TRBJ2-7	CASSYGLAYEQYF	TGTGCCAGCAGTTATGGGCTAGCATACGAGCAGTACTTC
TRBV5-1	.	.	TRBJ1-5	CASRLGEGEGQPQHF	TGCGCCAGCAGACTTGGGGAAGGGGAGGGTCAGCCCCAGCATTTT
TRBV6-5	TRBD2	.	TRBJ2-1	CASSFLAENYNEQFF	TGTGCCAGCAGCTTTCTAGCGGAGAACTACAATGAGCAGTTCTTC
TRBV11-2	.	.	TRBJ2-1	CASSLDQGSTYNEQFF	TGTGCCAGCAGCTTAGATCAAGGTAGCACGTACAATGAGCAGTTCTTC
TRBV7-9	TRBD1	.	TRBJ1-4	CASSTGQPNEKLFF	TGTGCCAGCAGCACGGGACAGCCTAATGAAAAACTGTTTTTT
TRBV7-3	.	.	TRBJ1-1	CASSSQGANTEAFF	TGTGCCAGCAGCTCCCAAGGAGCGAACACTGAAGCTTTCTTT
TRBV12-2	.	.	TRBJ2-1	CASRPSASGGIPYPRVEQFF	TGTGCAAGTCGCCCAAGTGCAAGCGGGGGTATTCCCTACCCTCGGGTTGAGCAGTTCTTC
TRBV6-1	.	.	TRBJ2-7	CASSETDLSSYEQYF	TGTGCCAGCAGTGAAACGGATTTGAGCTCCTACGAGCAGTACTTC
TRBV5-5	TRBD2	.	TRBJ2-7	CASSLGGAGGPHYEQYF	TGTGCCAGCAGCTTGGGCGGTGCGGGAGGGCCACACTACGAGCAGTACTTC
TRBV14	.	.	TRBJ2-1	CASSQASSAAEQFF	TGTGCCAGCAGCCAAGCTTCGTCGGCGGCTGAGCAGTTCTTC
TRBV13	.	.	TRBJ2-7	CASTAEGAGTFEQYF	TGTGCCAGCACCGCCGAAGGGGCAGGAACTTTCGAGCAGTACTTC
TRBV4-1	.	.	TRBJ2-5	CASSQVSETQYF	TGCGCCAGCAGCCAAGTCTCGGAGACCCAGTACTTC
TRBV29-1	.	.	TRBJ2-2	CSVEDWGLRTGELFF	TGCAGCGTTGAAGATTGGGGGCTACGGACCGGGGAGCTGTTTTTT
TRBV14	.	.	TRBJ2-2	CASSPWVLTGELFF	TGTGCCAGCAGCCCATGGGTCCTTACCGGGGAGCTGTTTTTT
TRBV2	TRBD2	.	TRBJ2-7	CASRTSGSYEQYF	TGTGCCAGCAGGACTAGCGGGAGCTACGAGCAGTACTTC
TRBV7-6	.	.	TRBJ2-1	CASSQSGPGSEQFF	TGTGCCAGCAGCCAAAGCGGGCCTGGGTCTGAGCAGTTCTTC
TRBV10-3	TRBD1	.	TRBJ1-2	CAISESKGQQYGYTF	TGTGCCATCAGTGAGTCTAAGGGACAGCAATATGGCTACACCTTC
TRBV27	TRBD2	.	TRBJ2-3	CASSLAGGSTDTQYF	TGTGCCAGCAGTTTAGCGGGAGGGAGCACAGATACGCAGTATTTT
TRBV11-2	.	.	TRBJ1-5	CASSLEAGPGQPQHF	TGTGCCAGCAGCTTAGAGGCGGGCCCGGGACAGCCCCAGCATTTT
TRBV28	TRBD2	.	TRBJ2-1	CASSFQRGGLNEQFF	TGTGCCAGCAGTTTTCAGCGGGGGGGACTGAATGAGCAGTTCTTC
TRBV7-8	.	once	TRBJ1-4	CASSLRGEKLFF	TGTGCCAGCAGCTTACGAGGCGAAAAACTGTTTTTT
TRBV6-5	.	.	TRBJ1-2	CASSALGEVYGYTF	TGTGCCAGCAGTGCCCTAGGGGAGGTCTATGGCTACACCTTC
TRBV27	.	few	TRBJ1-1	CASMGTEAFF	TGTGCCAGCATGGGCACTGAAGCTTTCTTT
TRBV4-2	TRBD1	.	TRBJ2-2	CASSQERGRTGELFF	TGTGCCAGCAGCCAAGAAAGGGGGCGCACCGGGGAGCTGTTTTTT
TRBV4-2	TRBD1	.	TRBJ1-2	CASSQEPGQTIYGYTF	TGTGCCAGCAGCCAAGAACCGGGACAGACTATCTATGGCTACACCTTC
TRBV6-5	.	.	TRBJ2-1	CASTSGIHEQFF	TGTGCCAGCACGAGCGGTATACATGAGCAGTTCTTC
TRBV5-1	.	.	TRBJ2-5	CASSAGGAEETQYF	TGCGCCAGCAGCGCGGGCGGGGCGGAAGAGACCCAGTACTTC
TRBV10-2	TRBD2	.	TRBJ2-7	CASSEGTSVEQYF	TGCGCCAGCAGTGAGGGGACTAGCGTCGAGCAGTACTTC
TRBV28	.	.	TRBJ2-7	CASSLIKGSPYEQYF	TGTGCCAGCAGTTTAATCAAGGGATCCCCCTACGAGCAGTACTTC
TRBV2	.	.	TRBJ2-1	CANVNRDYNEQFF	TGTGCAAACGTTAATAGGGACTACAATGAGCAGTTCTTC
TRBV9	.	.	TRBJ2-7	CASSVAEDEQYF	TGTGCCAGCAGCGTAGCTGAGGACGAGCAGTACTTC
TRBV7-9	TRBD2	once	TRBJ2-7	CASSPGGGERTYEQYF	TGTGCCAGCAGCCCCGGCGGGGGGGAGAGAACCTACGAGCAGTACTTC
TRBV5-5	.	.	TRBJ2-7	CASSLYLYEQYF	TGTGCCAGCAGCTTGTATTTATACGAGCAGTACTTC